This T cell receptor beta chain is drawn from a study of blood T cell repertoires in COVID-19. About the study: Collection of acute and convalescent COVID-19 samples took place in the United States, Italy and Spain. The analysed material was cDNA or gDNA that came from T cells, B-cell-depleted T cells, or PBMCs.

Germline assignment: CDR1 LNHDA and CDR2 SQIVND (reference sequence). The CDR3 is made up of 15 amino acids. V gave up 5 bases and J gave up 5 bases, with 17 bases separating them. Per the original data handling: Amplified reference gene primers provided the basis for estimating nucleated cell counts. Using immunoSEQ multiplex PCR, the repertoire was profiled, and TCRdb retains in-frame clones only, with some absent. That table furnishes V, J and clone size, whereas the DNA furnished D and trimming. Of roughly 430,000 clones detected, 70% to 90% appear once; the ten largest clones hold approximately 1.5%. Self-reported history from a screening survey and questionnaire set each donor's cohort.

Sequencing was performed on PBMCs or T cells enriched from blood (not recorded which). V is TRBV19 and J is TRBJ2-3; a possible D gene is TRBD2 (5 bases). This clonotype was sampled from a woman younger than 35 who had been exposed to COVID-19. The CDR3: CASSSRTGIVDTQYF. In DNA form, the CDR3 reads TGTGCCAGTAGTTCTCGGACTGGGATTGTAGATACGCAGTATTTT.